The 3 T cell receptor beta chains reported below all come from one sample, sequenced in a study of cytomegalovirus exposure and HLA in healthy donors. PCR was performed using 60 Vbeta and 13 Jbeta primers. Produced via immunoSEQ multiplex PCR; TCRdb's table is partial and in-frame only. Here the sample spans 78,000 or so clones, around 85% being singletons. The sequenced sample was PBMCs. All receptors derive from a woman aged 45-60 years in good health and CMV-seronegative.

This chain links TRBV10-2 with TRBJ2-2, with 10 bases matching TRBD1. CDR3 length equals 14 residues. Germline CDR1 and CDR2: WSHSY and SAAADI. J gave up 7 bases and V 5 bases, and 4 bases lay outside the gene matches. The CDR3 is CASSHDRGRGELFF. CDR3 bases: TGCGCCAGCAGTCATGACAGGGGGCGCGGGGAGCTGTTTTTT.

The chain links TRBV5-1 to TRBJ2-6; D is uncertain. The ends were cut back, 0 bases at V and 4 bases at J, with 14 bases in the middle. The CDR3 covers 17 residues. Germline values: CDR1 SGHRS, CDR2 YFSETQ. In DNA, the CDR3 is TGCGCCAGCAGCTTGGGTCCTGAGAAAAGAGGGGCCAACGTCCTGACTTTC. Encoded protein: CASSLGPEKRGANVLTF.

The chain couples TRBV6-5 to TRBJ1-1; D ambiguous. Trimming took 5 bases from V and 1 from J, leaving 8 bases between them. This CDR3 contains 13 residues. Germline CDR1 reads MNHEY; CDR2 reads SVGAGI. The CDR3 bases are TGTGCCAGCAGTCAACAGAGGAACACTGAAGCTTTCTTT. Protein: CASSQQRNTEAFF.